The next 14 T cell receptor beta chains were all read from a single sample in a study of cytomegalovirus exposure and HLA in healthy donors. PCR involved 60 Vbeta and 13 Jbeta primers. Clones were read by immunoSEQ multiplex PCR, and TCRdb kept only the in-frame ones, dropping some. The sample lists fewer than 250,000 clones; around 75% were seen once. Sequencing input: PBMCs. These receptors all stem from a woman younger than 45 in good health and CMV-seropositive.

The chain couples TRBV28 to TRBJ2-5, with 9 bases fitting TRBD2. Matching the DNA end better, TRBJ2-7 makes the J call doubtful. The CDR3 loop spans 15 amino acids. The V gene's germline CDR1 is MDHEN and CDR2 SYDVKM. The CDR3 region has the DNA TGTGCCAGCAGTTTAGCGGGAGGGTTCTTCTACGAGCAGTACTTC. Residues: CASSLAGGFFYEQYF.

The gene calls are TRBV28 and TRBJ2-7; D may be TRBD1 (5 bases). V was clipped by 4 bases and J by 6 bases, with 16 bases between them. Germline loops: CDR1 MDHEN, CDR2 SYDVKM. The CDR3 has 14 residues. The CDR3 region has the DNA TGTGCCAGCAGTTCCCCTGGGGCAGGCCCCGAGCAGTACTTC. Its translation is CASSSPGAGPEQYF.

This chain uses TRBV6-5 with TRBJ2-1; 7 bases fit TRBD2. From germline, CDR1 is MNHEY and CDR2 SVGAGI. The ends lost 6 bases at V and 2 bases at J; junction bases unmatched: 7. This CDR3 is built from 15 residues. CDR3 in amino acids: CASRDTGGPYNEQFF. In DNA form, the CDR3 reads TGTGCCAGCAGGGATACGGGAGGTCCCTACAATGAGCAGTTCTTC.

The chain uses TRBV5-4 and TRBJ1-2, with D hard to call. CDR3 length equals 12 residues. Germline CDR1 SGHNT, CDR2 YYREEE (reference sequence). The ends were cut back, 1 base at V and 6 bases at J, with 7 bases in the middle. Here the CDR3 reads CASSLIGDGYTF. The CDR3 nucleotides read TGTGCCAGCAGCTTGATCGGGGATGGCTACACCTTC.

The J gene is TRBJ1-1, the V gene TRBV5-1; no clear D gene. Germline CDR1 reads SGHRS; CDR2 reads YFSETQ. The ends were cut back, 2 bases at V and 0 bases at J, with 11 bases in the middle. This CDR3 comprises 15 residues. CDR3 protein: CASSFGRTMNTEAFF. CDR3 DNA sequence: TGCGCCAGCAGCTTCGGCAGGACTATGAACACTGAAGCTTTCTTT.

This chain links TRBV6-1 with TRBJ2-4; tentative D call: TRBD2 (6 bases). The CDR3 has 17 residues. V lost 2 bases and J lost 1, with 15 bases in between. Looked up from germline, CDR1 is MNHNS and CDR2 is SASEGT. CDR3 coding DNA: TGTGCCAGCAGTGAAAGTCCGGGCCGGGGGGCCAAAAACATTCAGTACTTC. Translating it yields CASSESPGRGAKNIQYF.

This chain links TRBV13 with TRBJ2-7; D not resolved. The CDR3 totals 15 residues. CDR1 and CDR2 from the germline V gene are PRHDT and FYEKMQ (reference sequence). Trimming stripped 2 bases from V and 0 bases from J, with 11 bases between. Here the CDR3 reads CASSLSPLGSYEQYF. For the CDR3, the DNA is TGTGCCAGCAGCTTATCCCCCCTAGGCTCCTACGAGCAGTACTTC. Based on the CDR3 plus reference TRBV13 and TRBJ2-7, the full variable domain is AAGVIQSPRHLIKEKRETATLKCYPIPRHDTVYWYQQGPGQDPQFLISFYEKMQSDKGSIPDRFSAQQFSDYHSELNMSSLELGDSALYFCASSLSPLGSYEQYFGPGTRLTVT.

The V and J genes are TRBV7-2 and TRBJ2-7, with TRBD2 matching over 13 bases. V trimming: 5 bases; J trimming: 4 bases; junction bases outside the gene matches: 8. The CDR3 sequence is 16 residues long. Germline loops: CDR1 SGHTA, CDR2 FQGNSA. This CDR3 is CASSTRTSGSRYEQYF. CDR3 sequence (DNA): TGTGCCAGCAGCACACGGACTAGCGGGAGCCGTTACGAGCAGTACTTC.

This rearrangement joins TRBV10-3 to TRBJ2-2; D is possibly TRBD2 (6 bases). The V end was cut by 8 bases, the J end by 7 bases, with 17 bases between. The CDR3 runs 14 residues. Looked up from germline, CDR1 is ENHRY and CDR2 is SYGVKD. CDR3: CAIGMTGESGELFF. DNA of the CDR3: TGTGCCATCGGGATGACGGGAGAGAGCGGGGAGCTGTTTTTT.

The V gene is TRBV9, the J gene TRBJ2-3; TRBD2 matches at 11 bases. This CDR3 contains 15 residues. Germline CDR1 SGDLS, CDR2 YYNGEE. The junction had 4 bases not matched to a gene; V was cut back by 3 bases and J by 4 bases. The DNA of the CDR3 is TGTGCCAGCAGCGCCCTAGCGGGAGGATCAGATACGCAGTATTTT. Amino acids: CASSALAGGSDTQYF.

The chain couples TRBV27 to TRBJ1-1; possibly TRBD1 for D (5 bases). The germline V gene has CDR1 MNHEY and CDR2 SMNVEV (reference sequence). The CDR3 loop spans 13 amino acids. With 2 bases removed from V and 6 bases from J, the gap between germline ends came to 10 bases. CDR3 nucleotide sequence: TGTGCCAGCAGTTTACTTCAGGGCCCTGAAGCTTTCTTT. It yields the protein CASSLLQGPEAFF.

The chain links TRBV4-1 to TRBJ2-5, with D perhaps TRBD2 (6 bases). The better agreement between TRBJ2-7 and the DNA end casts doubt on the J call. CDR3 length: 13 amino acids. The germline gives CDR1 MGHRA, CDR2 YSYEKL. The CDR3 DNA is TGCGCCAGCAGCCAGGGAGGCGCCTACGAGCAGTACTTC. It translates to CASSQGGAYEQYF.

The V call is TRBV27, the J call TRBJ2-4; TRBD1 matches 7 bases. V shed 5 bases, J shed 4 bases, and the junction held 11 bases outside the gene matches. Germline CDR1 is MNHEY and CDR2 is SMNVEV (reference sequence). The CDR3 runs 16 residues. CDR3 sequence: CASSPIPTGQKNIQYF. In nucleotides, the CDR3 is TGTGCCAGCAGTCCTATCCCGACAGGGCAAAAAAACATTCAGTACTTC.

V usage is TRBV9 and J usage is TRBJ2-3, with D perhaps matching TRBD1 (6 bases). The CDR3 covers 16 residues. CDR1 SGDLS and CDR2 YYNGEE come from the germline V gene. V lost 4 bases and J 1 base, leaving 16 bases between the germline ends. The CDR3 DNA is TGTGCCAGCAGCACCTACCGGACAGTTGGCACAGATACGCAGTATTTT. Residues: CASSTYRTVGTDTQYF.